This TCR beta chain was recorded in a study of blood T cell repertoires in COVID-19. Study background: Spain, Italy and the United States supplied samples that represented acute and convalescent COVID-19. In each case, the material was cDNA or gDNA derived from T cells, B-cell-depleted T cells, or PBMCs.

Per the authors' pipeline: For nucleated cells, counts were estimated from reference gene primer amplification. Method: immunoSEQ multiplex PCR; TCRdb's copy keeps in-frame clones and lacks some. V and J calls plus clone size are reproduced from that table; the DNA served to infer D and trimming. Among about 42,000 clones listed, over 80% were seen once. This clone was counted a few times. CDR1 is MNHEY and CDR2 is SVGAGI in the germline V gene. With 7 bases removed from V and 6 bases from J, the gap between germline ends came to 11 bases. This CDR3 has 12 residues. This chain joins TRBV6-5 and TRBJ2-3; D call uncertain. Sequencing was done on a sample of peripheral blood. The clonotype was recovered from a man aged 45-65 years with active COVID-19. This chain's CDR3 is CASTSQSDTQYF. CDR3 bases: TGTGCCAGCACCTCCCAGTCGGATACGCAGTATTTT.